This T cell receptor (beta chain) was captured by sequencing in a study of Graves' ophthalmopathy and Graves' hyperthyroidism. Between the trimmed V and J ends, which lost 5 bases and 7 bases, there was a span of 15 bases. Germline-derived CDR1 and CDR2 are MDHEN and SYDVKM. This CDR3 contains 13 residues. Study results and limitations: Classification of ophthalmopathy versus stable hyperthyroidism by a 13-signature model yielded 85% to 90% sensitivity and roughly 81% specificity.

Amplification of the TCR beta CDR3 regions used RNA transcripts (as template). First-round RT-PCR with HTBI primers preceded a second-round multiplex PCR. In TCRdb, the multiplex PCR reads were re-called with MiXCR into one record per CDR3 protein. The table has 450,000 or so distinct CDR3 sequences, under 15% seen once. Orbital computed tomography, together with clinical symptoms, serum thyroxine, TRAb and thyroid ultrasound, was used for diagnosis. Many counts were recorded for this clonotype. As yet, its antigen is unknown. The V and J genes are TRBV28 and TRBJ2-7; D not certain. The sequencing input was blood. This clonotype was sampled from a woman in her 30s with Graves' ophthalmopathy. The CDR3 DNA follows: TGTGCCAGCAGTGAAGGAGACGGGTCGGAGCAGTACTTC. Amino acids: CASSEGDGSEQYF.